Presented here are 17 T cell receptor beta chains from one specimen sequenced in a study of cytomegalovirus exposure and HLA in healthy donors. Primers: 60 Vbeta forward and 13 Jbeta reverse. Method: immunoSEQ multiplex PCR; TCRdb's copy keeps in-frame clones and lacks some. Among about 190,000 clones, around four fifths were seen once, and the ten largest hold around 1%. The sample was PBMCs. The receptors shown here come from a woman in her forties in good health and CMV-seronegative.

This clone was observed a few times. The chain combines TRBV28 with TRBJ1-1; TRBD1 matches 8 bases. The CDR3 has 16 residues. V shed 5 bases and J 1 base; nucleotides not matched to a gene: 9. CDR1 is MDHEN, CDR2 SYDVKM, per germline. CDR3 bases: TGTGCCAGCAGTATACAGGGGGTGGAATGGAACACTGAAGCTTTCTTT. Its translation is CASSIQGVEWNTEAFF. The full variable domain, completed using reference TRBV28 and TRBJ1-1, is DVKVTQSSRYLVKRTGEKVFLECVQDMDHENMFWYRQDPGLGLRLIYFSYDVKMKEKGDIPEGYSVSREKKERFSLILESASTNQTSMYLCASSIQGVEWNTEAFFGQGTRLTVV.

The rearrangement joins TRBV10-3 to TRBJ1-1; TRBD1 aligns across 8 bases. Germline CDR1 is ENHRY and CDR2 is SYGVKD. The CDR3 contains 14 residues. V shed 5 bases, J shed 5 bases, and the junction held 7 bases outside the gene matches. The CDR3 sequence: CAISIQGEGTEAFF. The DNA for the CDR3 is TGTGCCATCAGTATACAGGGGGAAGGTACTGAAGCTTTCTTT.

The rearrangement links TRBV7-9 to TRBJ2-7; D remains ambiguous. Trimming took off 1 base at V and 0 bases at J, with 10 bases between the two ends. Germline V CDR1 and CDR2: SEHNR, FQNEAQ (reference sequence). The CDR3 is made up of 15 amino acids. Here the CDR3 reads CASSLVGGYSYEQYF. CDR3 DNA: TGTGCCAGCAGCTTAGTAGGCGGCTACTCCTACGAGCAGTACTTC.

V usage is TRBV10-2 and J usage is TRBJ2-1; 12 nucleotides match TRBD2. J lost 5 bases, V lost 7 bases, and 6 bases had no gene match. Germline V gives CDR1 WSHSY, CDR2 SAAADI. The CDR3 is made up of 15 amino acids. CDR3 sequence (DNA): TGCGCCAGCAACCTACTAGCGGGAGGCGACAATGAGCAGTTCTTC. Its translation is CASNLLAGGDNEQFF.

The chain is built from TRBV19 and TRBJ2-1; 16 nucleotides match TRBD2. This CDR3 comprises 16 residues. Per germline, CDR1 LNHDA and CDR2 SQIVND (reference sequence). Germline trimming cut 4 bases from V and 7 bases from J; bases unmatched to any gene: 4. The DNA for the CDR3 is TGTGCCAGTAGTAGGGGGACTAGCGGGAGGGCTAATGAGCAGTTCTTC. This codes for CASSRGTSGRANEQFF.

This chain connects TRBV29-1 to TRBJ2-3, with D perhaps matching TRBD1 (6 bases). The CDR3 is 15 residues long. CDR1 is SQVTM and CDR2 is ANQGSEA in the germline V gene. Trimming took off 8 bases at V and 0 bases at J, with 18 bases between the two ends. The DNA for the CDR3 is TGCAGCACCTTAGGGGGAGAGTCGAGCACAGATACGCAGTATTTT. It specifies CSTLGGESSTDTQYF.

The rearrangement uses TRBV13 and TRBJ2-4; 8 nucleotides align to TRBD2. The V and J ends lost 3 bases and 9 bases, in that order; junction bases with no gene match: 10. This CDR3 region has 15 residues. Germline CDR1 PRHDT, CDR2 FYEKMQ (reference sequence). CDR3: CASSFLAGPGGIQYF. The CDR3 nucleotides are TGTGCCAGCAGCTTCTTAGCGGGGCCCGGTGGCATTCAGTACTTC.

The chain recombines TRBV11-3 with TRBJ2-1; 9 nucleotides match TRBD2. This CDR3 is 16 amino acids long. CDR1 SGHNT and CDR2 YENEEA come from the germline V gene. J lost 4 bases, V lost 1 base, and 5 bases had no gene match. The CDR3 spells CASSLGLAVSYNEQFF. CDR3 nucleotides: TGTGCCAGCAGCTTAGGACTAGCGGTATCATACAATGAGCAGTTCTTC.

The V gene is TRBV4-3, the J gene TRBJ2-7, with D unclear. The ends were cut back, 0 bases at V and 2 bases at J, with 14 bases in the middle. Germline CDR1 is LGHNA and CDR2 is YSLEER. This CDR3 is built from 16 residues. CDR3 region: CASSQDWSSIPYEQYF. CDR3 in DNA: TGCGCCAGCAGCCAAGATTGGTCTAGTATCCCCTACGAGCAGTACTTC.

Written as DNA, the CDR3 is TGTGCCAGCAGCTCCTCGGGCGAGGGTTGGGTAACAGATACGCAGTATTTT. Amino acids: CASSSSGEGWVTDTQYF. This chain joins TRBV7-6 and TRBJ2-3, with D possibly being TRBD2 (5 bases). The CDR3 runs 17 residues. Trimming left V 4 bases short and J 3 bases short, with 20 bases between. In germline, CDR1 is SGHVS, CDR2 FNYEAQ.

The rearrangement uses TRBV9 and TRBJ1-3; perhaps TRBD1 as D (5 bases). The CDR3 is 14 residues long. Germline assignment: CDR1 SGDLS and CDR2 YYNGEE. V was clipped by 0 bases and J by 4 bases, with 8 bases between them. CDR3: CASSVAGFGNTIYF. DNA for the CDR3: TGTGCCAGCAGCGTAGCAGGGTTCGGAAACACCATATATTTT.

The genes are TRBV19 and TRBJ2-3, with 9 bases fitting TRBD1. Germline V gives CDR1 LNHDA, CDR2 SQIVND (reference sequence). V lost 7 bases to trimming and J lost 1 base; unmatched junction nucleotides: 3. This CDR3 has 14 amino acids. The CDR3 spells CASTRQGGTDTQYF. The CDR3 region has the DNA TGTGCCAGTACCCGACAGGGGGGCACAGATACGCAGTATTTT.

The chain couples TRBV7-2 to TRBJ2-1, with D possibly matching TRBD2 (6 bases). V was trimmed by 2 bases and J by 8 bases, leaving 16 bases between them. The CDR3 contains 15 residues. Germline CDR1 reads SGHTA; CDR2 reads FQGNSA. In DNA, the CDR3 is TGTGCCAGCAGCTTAATGGGCGGGAACTTCGATGAGCAGTTCTTC. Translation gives CASSLMGGNFDEQFF.

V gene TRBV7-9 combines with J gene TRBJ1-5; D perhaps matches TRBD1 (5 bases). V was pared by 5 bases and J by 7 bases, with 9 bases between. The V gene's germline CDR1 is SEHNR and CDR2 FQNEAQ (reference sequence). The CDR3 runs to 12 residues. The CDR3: CASSPSGQPQHF. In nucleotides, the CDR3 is TGTGCCAGCAGCCCATCAGGGCAGCCCCAGCATTTT.

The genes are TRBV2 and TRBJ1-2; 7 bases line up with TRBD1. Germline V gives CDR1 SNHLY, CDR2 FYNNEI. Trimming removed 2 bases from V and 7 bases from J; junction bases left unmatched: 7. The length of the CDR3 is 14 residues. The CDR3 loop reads CASSEQQGYSGYTF. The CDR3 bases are TGTGCCAGCAGTGAACAACAGGGGTATTCTGGCTACACCTTC.

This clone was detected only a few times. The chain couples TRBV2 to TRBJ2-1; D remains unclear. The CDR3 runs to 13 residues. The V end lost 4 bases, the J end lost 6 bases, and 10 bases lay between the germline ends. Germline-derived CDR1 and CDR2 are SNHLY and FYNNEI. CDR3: CASSVSPLNEQFF. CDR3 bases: TGTGCCAGCAGTGTTAGTCCGCTCAATGAGCAGTTCTTC.

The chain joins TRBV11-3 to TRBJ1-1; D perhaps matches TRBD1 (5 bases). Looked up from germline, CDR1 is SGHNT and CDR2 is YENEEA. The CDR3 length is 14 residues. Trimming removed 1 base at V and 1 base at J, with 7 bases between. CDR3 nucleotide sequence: TGTGCCAGCAGCTTAGGTGGGGCGAACACTGAAGCTTTCTTT. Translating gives CASSLGGANTEAFF. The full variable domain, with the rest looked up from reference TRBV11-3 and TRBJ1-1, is EAGVVQSPRYKIIEKKQPVAFWCNPISGHNTLYWYLQNLGQGPELLIRYENEEAVDDSQLPKDRFSAERLKGVDSTLKIQPAELGDSAVYLCASSLGGANTEAFFGQGTRLTVV.